This T cell receptor (beta chain) came from a study of T cells after yellow fever vaccination. Study-wide points: Abundant bulk-derived clonotypes could contaminate FACS-sorted repertoires. Clonotypes appearing in both CD4 and CD8 compartments existed, and their share was small. A secondary response was less intense yet reached its peak sooner, at day 5 versus 15.

This clonotype was picked up a small number of times. What it binds is unknown. Template switching with 5'RACE generated the TCR cDNA and added a universal primer site and UMIs. TCRdb recomputed calls from the 5' RACE reads with MiXCR, one row per CDR3 protein. The top ten hold 15% to 20% of the sample, which has about 300,000 distinct CDR3 sequences, around 6.8% seen once. Sequenced material: PBMCs, taken about 41 days after the first yellow fever vaccination. The receptor was derived from a man younger than 35 who received the YFV17D yellow fever vaccine.

CDR3 in amino acids: CSVEWWGSYNEQFF. CDR3 coding DNA: TGCAGCGTTGAATGGTGGGGGTCCTACAATGAGCAGTTCTTC. The gene calls are TRBV29-1 and TRBJ2-1; D is possibly TRBD1 or TRBD2 (5 bases each). This CDR3 contains 14 residues. The V gene lost 2 bases and the J gene lost 1 base, with 9 bases spanning the gap. Per the germline V gene, CDR1 is SQVTM and CDR2 is ANQGSEA.